A single sample gave rise to the 30 T cell receptor beta chains below, sequenced in a study of patients and donors after allogeneic stem cell transplantation. TCRdb fed the RT-PCR reads into MiXCR, producing one record per CDR3 protein. Of 150,000 to 200,000 distinct CDR3 sequences listed, about 40% are singletons. Material for sequencing was blood, either unsorted or a sorted T cell fraction (not recorded which). Source of these receptors: a human donor who was either an allogeneic HSCT recipient or a stem cell or donor lymphocyte infusion donor (not recorded which). It is not recorded whose cells these are; they may come from a transplant donor.

Of note for this clonotype: At one boundary the junction diverges from the germline segment, which might be a read error. V gene TRBV4-3 combines with J gene TRBJ2-4; a weak D match, TRBD2 (5 bases). This CDR3 has 15 amino acids. Germline CDR1 and CDR2: LGHNA and YSLEER. The CDR3 DNA follows: TGCGCCAGCAGCCAAGATTTCCTAGCCAAAAACATTCAGTGCTTC. Translated, it gives CASSQDFLAKNIQCF.

This clonotype was counted a few times. The V gene is TRBV5-6, the J gene TRBJ1-6; maybe TRBD1 (5 bases). Germline V CDR1 and CDR2: SGHDT, YYEEEE. Trimming cost V 6 bases and J 3 bases, with 10 bases left between them. This CDR3 contains 14 residues. The CDR3 DNA sequence: TGTGCCAGCACGACAGCTATCTATAATTCACCCCTCCACTTT. Amino acids: CASTTAIYNSPLHF.

The chain is built from TRBV5-6 and TRBJ2-3; 9 nucleotides align to TRBD2. The trim removed 0 bases at V and 5 bases at J, leaving 10 bases unmatched. Germline V gives CDR1 SGHDT, CDR2 YYEEEE. The length of the CDR3 is 17 residues. CDR3 residues: CASSLEGSGRRGDTQYF. The CDR3, as DNA: TGTGCCAGCAGCTTGGAAGGTAGCGGGAGAAGAGGAGATACGCAGTATTTT.

The gene calls are TRBV29-1 and TRBJ1-2; a weak D match, TRBD1 (6 bases). This CDR3 has 12 amino acids. Germline V gene lookup returns CDR1 SQVTM and CDR2 ANQGSEA. V was cut by 6 bases and J by 2 bases, with 10 bases left in between. CDR3 bases: TGCAGCGTCATAGGGGGGAACTATGGCTACACCTTC. It translates to CSVIGGNYGYTF.

The chain employs TRBV4-2 and TRBJ2-1; tentatively, D is TRBD2 (5 bases). The CDR3 is made up of 18 amino acids. V gave up 0 bases and J gave up 0 bases, with 15 bases separating them. Looked up from germline, CDR1 is LGHNA and CDR2 is YNFKEQ. The CDR3 coding sequence is TGTGCCAGCAGCCAAGAGTCCGGCGGGTCGAGCTCCTACAATGAGCAGTTCTTC. This sequence encodes CASSQESGGSSSYNEQFF.

This clonotype was recorded a few times. The genes are TRBV6-5 and TRBJ1-1; D call uncertain. CDR1 MNHEY and CDR2 SVGAGI come from the germline V gene. V was clipped by 3 bases and J by 1 base, with 9 bases between them. The CDR3 covers 14 residues. The CDR3 here is CASSYSVRNTEAFF. The CDR3 region has the DNA TGTGCCAGCAGTTATAGCGTCAGGAACACTGAAGCTTTCTTT.

This clonotype was seen only a few times. The V call is TRBV12-3 or TRBV12-4, the J call TRBJ2-7; D is unresolved. This CDR3 has 14 residues. V lost 6 bases, J lost 4 bases, and 16 bases lay in between. The DNA for the CDR3 is TGTGCCAGCAGCCCCTCCCCGGGCCGTTACGAGCAGTACTTC. Translating it yields CASSPSPGRYEQYF.

The chain recombines TRBV5-1 with TRBJ2-1, with D maybe TRBD1 (6 bases). The CDR3 spans 15 residues. Germline V CDR1 and CDR2: SGHRS, YFSETQ. Trimming took 1 base from V and 8 from J, leaving 16 bases between them. The CDR3 DNA sequence: TGCGCCAGCAGCTTGATCCTCCGGACAGATCATGAGCAGTTCTTC. It encodes CASSLILRTDHEQFF.

This clonotype was seen only a few times. The chain links TRBV15 to TRBJ1-4; 9 bases map to TRBD1. In germline, CDR1 is LNHNV, CDR2 YYDKDF (reference sequence). V shed 9 bases and J 0 bases; nucleotides not matched to a gene: 11. The CDR3 has 17 residues. As DNA, the CDR3 is TGTGCCACTCGGACAGGGGCCGTCTTTGCAACTAATGAAAAACTGTTTTTT. Residues: CATRTGAVFATNEKLFF.

This clonotype appeared a few times. The V gene is TRBV20-1, the J gene TRBJ1-6; weak D call: TRBD1 (6 bases). This CDR3 has 16 amino acids. The V gene's germline CDR1 is DFQATT and CDR2 SNEGSKA (reference sequence). V lost 1 base and J lost 2, with 12 bases in between. The CDR3 DNA reads TGCAGTGCTAGAGTGGGAGGGGACACCTATAATTCACCCCTCCACTTT. This encodes CSARVGGDTYNSPLHF.

This clonotype was counted only a few times. This chain joins TRBV15 and TRBJ2-1, with 7 bases lining up with TRBD2. CDR1 and CDR2 from the germline V gene are LNHNV and YYDKDF (reference sequence). V was clipped by 1 base and J by 6 bases; unmatched bases: 6. The CDR3 covers 15 residues. CDR3 residues: CATSRGTRKVNEQFF. The DNA for the CDR3 is TGTGCCACCAGCAGAGGGACTAGAAAGGTCAATGAGCAGTTCTTC. The full variable domain, completed using reference TRBV15 and TRBJ2-1, is DAMVIQNPRYQVTQFGKPVTLSCSQTLNHNVMYWYQQKSSQAPKLLFHYYDKDFNNEADTPDNFQSRRPNTSFCFLDIRSPGLGDTAMYLCATSRGTRKVNEQFFGPGTRLTVL.

The chain has TRBV25-1 and TRBJ2-3, with D hard to call. CDR1 is MGHDK and CDR2 is SYGVNS in the germline V gene. Trimming stripped 4 bases from V and 7 bases from J, with 12 bases between. CDR3 length: 13 amino acids. The CDR3 loop reads CASSVDPHHTQYF. DNA of the CDR3: TGTGCCAGCAGTGTGGACCCCCATCATACGCAGTATTTT.

The chain uses TRBV5-1 and TRBJ2-3; D uncertain. V was shortened by 1 base and J by 4 bases, with 19 bases between the two germline ends. CDR3 length: 17 amino acids. Per the germline V gene, CDR1 is SGHRS and CDR2 is YFSETQ. CDR3 protein: CASSLNRRIIWPDTQYF. DNA of the CDR3: TGCGCCAGCAGCTTGAATCGCAGGATAATATGGCCAGATACGCAGTATTTT.

V gene TRBV28 combines with J gene TRBJ1-2, with a weak D call TRBD1 (5 bases). Germline assignment: CDR1 MDHEN and CDR2 SYDVKM. The CDR3 is 14 residues long. Trimming stripped 2 bases from V and 5 bases from J, with 12 bases between. The DNA for the CDR3 is TGTGCCAGCAGTTTACCCGGGACTAGATATGGCTACACCTTC. It yields the protein CASSLPGTRYGYTF.

This clonotype was seen more than once but under ten times. The V and J genes are TRBV19 and TRBJ1-5; D is unclear. Germline CDR1 reads LNHDA; CDR2 reads SQIVND (reference sequence). V lost 3 bases and J 4 bases, leaving 13 bases between the germline ends. This CDR3 spans 15 amino acids. Here the CDR3 DNA reads TGTGCCAGTAGTATCTTGGGAGATAATAATCAGCCCCAGCATTTT. Protein: CASSILGDNNQPQHF.

The chain employs TRBV4-3 and TRBJ1-1; TRBD1 is a possible D gene (5 bases). Trimming pared 1 base from V and 2 bases from J, leaving 8 bases between. The CDR3 spans 14 residues. Per the germline V gene, CDR1 is LGHNA and CDR2 is YSLEER. CDR3 loop: CASSQGQINTEAFF. The CDR3 nucleotides read TGCGCCAGCAGCCAAGGACAGATTAACACTGAAGCTTTCTTT.

V and J are TRBV20-1 and TRBJ2-7; TRBD1 might be the D (5 bases). CDR1 is DFQATT, CDR2 SNEGSKA, per germline (reference sequence). The CDR3 contains 14 residues. The V end lost 6 bases, the J end lost 2 bases, and 17 bases lay between the germline ends. In DNA, the CDR3 is TGCAGTGCAGCCGCGGACATTACGCCCTACGAGCAGTACTTC. It codes for CSAAADITPYEQYF.

This chain uses TRBV28 with TRBJ2-7; a possible D gene is TRBD1 (5 bases). CDR3 length: 15 amino acids. CDR1 and CDR2 from the germline V gene are MDHEN and SYDVKM. Trimming pared 7 bases from V and 2 bases from J, leaving 18 bases between. CDR3 residues: CASTEGAAFPYEQYF. In nucleotides, the CDR3 is TGTGCCAGCACCGAAGGGGCAGCCTTTCCCTACGAGCAGTACTTC.

The rearrangement uses TRBV20-1 and TRBJ1-5; no firm D call. Per germline, CDR1 DFQATT and CDR2 SNEGSKA (reference sequence). V was trimmed by 3 bases and J by 2 bases, leaving 2 bases between them. The CDR3 contains 11 residues. The CDR3 DNA follows: TGCAGTGCTAGTGGCAATCAGCCCCAGCATTTT. Its translation is CSASGNQPQHF.

Only a few counts were recorded for this clonotype. This chain connects TRBV20-1 to TRBJ1-5; 8 bases match TRBD1. From germline, CDR1 is DFQATT and CDR2 SNEGSKA (reference sequence). Trimming removed 3 bases from V and 3 bases from J; junction bases left unmatched: 10. This CDR3 comprises 16 residues. Here the CDR3 reads CSASRFGGQVNQPQHF. The DNA for the CDR3 is TGCAGTGCTAGTAGGTTCGGGGGACAGGTCAATCAGCCCCAGCATTTT.

The J gene is TRBJ2-5, the V gene TRBV21-1; no check of the table's D call, TRBD1, against the DNA was made. TRBV21-1 is a known pseudogene. The CDR3 runs 15 residues. The CDR3 nucleotides are TGTGCCAGCAGCAAAGCGCGGGGGCCCCAAGAGACCCAGTACTTC. Its protein product is CASSKARGPQETQYF.

CDR3 residues: CASLLAGGSTDTQYF. CDR3 sequence (DNA): TGTGCCAGCCTACTAGCGGGAGGTAGCACAGATACGCAGTATTTT. The rearrangement joins TRBV2 to TRBJ2-3; 12 bases align to TRBD2. Germline CDR1 and CDR2: SNHLY and FYNNEI. The CDR3 spans 15 residues. The ends lost 8 bases at V and 0 bases at J; junction bases unmatched: 3.

V and J are TRBV25-1 and TRBJ1-1; D unresolved. The CDR3 has 15 residues. Germline CDR1 reads MGHDK; CDR2 reads SYGVNS. V was cut by 1 base and J by 6 bases, with 15 bases left in between. This CDR3 reads CASSEWEERGSEAFF. CDR3 in DNA: TGTGCCAGCAGTGAATGGGAAGAGAGAGGGTCTGAAGCTTTCTTT. The whole variable domain, remainder taken from reference TRBV25-1 and TRBJ1-1, is EADIYQTPRYLVIGTGKKITLECSQTMGHDKMYWYQQDPGMELHLIHYSYGVNSTEKGDLSSESTVSRIRTEHFPLTLESARPSHTSQYLCASSEWEERGSEAFFGQGTRLTVV.

This clonotype turned up a few times. The chain uses TRBV12-3 or TRBV12-4 and TRBJ2-1; 8 nucleotides line up with TRBD2. CDR3 length: 13 residues. Trimming removed 5 bases from V and 6 bases from J; junction bases left unmatched: 3. Written as DNA, the CDR3 is TGTGCCAGCAGTACGGGGGGGGGCAATGAGCAGTTCTTC. This encodes CASSTGGGNEQFF.

The V and J genes are TRBV5-1 and TRBJ1-1; D not certain. Trimming removed 0 bases from V and 4 bases from J, with 10 bases in between. This CDR3 has 14 residues. Looked up from germline, CDR1 is SGHRS and CDR2 is YFSETQ. The CDR3 protein is CASSLDGRPTEAFF. The CDR3 DNA follows: TGCGCCAGCAGCTTGGACGGCAGGCCCACTGAAGCTTTCTTT.

The chain combines TRBV7-9 with TRBJ1-1, with D unresolved. From germline, CDR1 is SEHNR and CDR2 FQNEAQ (reference sequence). The length of the CDR3 is 15 residues. Trimming cost V 5 bases and J 2 bases, with 15 bases left between them. In DNA form, the CDR3 reads TGTGCCAGCAGCCTAGGAACCTCTGAAAACACTGAAGCTTTCTTT. It encodes CASSLGTSENTEAFF.

The V gene is TRBV7-3, the J gene TRBJ1-2; TRBD1 aligns across 9 bases. After removal of 2 bases from V and 7 bases from J, the junction contained 11 bases not matched to a gene. The germline V gene has CDR1 SGHTA and CDR2 FQGTGA. The CDR3 runs 16 residues. CDR3 residues: CASSLGGSTGGLGYTF. As DNA, the CDR3 is TGTGCCAGCAGCTTAGGGGGATCAACAGGGGGCCTTGGCTACACCTTC.

The chain couples TRBV20-1 to TRBJ1-1; possibly TRBD1 for D (6 bases). V was cut by 1 base and J by 1 base, with 13 bases left in between. CDR3 length equals 15 residues. Looked up from germline, CDR1 is DFQATT and CDR2 is SNEGSKA (reference sequence). The CDR3 bases are TGCAGTGCTAGAGTTCAGGGGTTCGAGAACACTGAAGCTTTCTTT. Protein: CSARVQGFENTEAFF.

The sample holds one count of this clonotype. The gene calls are TRBV20-1 and TRBJ2-2; no definite D call. The CDR3 is 14 amino acids. Germline CDR1 DFQATT, CDR2 SNEGSKA (reference sequence). Trimming took off 5 bases at V and 0 bases at J, with 10 bases between the two ends. The CDR3 bases are TGCAGTGCTTGGACCACCGCGAACACCGGGGAGCTGTTTTTT. Translation gives CSAWTTANTGELFF.

The V and J genes are TRBV20-1 and TRBJ2-7; 9 positions agree with TRBD2. Germline CDR1 reads DFQATT; CDR2 reads SNEGSKA (reference sequence). V lost 6 bases, J lost 6 bases, and 12 bases stayed unmatched. This CDR3 spans 14 amino acids. The CDR3 loop reads CSALTTSGLFEQYF. Here the CDR3 DNA reads TGCAGTGCGCTCACAACTAGCGGGTTATTCGAGCAGTACTTC.